This TCR beta chain was documented in a study of OX40 agonist ivuxolimab in advanced cancers. Repertoires were generated with immunoSEQ multiplex PCR, while TCRdb's copy carries only in-frame clones and drops some. The sample lists some 150,000 clones; roughly 91% were seen once. Germline lookup yields CDR1 SGHTA and CDR2 FQGNSA. This CDR3 comprises 18 residues. The source material was CD4+ or CD8+ T cells sorted from blood, sampled in a trial of the OX40 agonist ivuxolimab. This chain joins TRBV7-2 and TRBJ2-5, with 7 bases that match TRBD1. The DNA end lines up better with TRBJ2-7; the J call may be wrong. The sequence came from an adult with an advanced solid tumor such as melanoma, head and neck, liver or kidney cancer. The CDR3 DNA is TGTGCCAGCAGCCCGCGAGGGACAGTCAGGCCTTATTCCTACGAGCAGTACTTC. This translates into CASSPRGTVRPYSYEQYF.